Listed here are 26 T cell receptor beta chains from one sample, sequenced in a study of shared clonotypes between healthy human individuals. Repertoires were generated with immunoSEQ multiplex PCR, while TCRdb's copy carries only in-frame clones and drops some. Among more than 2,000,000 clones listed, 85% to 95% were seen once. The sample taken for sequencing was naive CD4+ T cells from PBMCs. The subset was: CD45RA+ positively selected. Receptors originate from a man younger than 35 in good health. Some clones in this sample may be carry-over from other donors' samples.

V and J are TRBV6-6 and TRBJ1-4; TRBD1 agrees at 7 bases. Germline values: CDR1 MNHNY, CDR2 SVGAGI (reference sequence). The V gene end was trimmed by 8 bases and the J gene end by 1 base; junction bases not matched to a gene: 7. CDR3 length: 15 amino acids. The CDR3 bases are TGTGCCAGCTCCGGCAGGGGGGAAACTAATGAAAAACTGTTTTTT. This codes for CASSGRGETNEKLFF.

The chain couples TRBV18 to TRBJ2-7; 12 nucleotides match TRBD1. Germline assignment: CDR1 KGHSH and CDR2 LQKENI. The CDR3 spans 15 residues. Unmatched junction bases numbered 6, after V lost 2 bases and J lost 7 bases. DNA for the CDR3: TGTGCCAGCTCACCAGCGGGACAGGGGGCGCGGGAGCAGTACTTC. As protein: CASSPAGQGAREQYF.

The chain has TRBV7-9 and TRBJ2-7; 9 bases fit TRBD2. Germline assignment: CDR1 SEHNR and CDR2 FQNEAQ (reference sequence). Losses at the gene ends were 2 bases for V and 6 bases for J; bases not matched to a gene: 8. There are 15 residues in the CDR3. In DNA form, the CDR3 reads TGTGCCAGCAGCTTACAACTAGCGGGTAATGTCGAGCAGTACTTC. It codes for CASSLQLAGNVEQYF.

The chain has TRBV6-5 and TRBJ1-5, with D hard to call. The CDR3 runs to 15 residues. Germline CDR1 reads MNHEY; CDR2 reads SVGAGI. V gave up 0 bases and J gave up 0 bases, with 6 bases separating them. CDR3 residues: CASSYSSNSNQPQHF. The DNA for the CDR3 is TGTGCCAGCAGTTACTCCAGTAATAGCAATCAGCCCCAGCATTTT.

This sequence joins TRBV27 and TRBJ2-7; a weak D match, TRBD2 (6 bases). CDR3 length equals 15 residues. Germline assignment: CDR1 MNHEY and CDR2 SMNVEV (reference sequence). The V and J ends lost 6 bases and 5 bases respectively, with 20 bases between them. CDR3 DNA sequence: TGTGCCAGCAGCCGGCAAGGAGGCGGAGGGGACGAGCAGTACTTC. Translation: CASSRQGGGGDEQYF.

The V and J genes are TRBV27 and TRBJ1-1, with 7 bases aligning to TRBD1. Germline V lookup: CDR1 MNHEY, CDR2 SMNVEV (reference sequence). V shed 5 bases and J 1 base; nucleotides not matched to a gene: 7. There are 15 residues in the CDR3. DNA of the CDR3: TGTGCCAGCAGTCCACAACAGGGGTGGAACACTGAAGCTTTCTTT. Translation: CASSPQQGWNTEAFF.

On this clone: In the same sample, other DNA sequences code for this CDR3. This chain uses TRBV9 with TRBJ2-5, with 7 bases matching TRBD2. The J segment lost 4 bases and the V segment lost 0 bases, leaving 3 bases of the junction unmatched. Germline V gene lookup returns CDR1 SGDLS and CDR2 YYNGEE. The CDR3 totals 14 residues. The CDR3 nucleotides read TGTGCCAGCAGCGTAGGATGGGGGGGAGAGACCCAGTACTTC. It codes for CASSVGWGGETQYF.

CDR3 bases: TGTGCCAGCATCCCCGACAGGTTCTCCTACGAGCAGTACTTC. Its protein is CASIPDRFSYEQYF. This chain links TRBV6-6 with TRBJ2-7; D is perhaps TRBD1 (6 bases). The CDR3 is 14 amino acids. CDR1 and CDR2 (germline): MNHNY, SVGAGI (reference sequence). V shed 7 bases and J shed 0 bases, with 13 bases lying between them.

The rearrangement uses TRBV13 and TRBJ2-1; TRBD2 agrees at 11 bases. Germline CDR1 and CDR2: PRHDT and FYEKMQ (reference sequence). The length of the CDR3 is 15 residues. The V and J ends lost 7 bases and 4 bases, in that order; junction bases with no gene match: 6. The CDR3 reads CASMLTSGRYNEQFF. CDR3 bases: TGTGCCAGCATGCTAACTAGCGGGAGATACAATGAGCAGTTCTTC.

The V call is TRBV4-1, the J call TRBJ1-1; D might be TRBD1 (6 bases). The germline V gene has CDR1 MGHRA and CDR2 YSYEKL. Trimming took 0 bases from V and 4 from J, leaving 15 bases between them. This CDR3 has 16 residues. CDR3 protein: CASSQERGQGSTEAFF. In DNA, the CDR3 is TGCGCCAGCAGCCAAGAACGGGGGCAGGGATCCACTGAAGCTTTCTTT.

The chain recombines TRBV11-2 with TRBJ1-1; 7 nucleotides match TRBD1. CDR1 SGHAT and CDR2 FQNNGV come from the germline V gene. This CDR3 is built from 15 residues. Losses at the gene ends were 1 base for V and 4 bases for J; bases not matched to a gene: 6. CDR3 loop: CASSLGAQGGTEAFF. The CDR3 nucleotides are TGTGCCAGCAGCTTAGGTGCGCAGGGGGGCACTGAAGCTTTCTTT.

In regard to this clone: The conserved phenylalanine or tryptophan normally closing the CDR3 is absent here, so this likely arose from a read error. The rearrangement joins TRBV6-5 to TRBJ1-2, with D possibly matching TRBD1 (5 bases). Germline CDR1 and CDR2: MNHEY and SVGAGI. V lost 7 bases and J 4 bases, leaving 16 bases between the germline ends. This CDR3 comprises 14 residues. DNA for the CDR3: TGTGCCAGCATCTTACGAGCAGGGAGCTATGGCTACACCCTC. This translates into CASILRAGSYGYTL.

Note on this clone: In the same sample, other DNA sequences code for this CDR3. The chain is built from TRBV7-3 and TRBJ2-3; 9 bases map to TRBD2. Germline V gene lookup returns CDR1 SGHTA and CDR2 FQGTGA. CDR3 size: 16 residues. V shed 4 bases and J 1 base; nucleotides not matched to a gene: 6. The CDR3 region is CASSSGAGGGTDTQYF. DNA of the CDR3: TGTGCCAGCAGCTCCGGTGCGGGAGGGGGCACAGATACGCAGTATTTT.

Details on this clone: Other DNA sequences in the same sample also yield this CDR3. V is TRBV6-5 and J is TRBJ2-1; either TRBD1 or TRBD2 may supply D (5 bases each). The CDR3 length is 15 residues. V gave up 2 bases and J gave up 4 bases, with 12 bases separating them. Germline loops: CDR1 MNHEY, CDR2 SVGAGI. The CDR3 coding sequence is TGTGCCAGCAGTTACAGTGGGGGAAGTTACAATGAGCAGTTCTTC. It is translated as CASSYSGGSYNEQFF.

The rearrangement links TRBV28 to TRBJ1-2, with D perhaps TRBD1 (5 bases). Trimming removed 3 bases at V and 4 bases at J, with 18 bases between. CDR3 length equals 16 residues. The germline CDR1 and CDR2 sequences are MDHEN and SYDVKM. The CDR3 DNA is TGTGCCAGCAGTTTGGGAGGGGACGTAAGCCTCTATGGCTACACCTTC. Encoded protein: CASSLGGDVSLYGYTF.

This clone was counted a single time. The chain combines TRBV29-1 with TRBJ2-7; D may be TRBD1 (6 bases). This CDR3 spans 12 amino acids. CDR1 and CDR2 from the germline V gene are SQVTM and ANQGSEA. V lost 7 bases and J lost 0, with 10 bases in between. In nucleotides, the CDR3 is TGCAGCGGGGGACATAGCTCCTACGAGCAGTACTTC. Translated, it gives CSGGHSSYEQYF.

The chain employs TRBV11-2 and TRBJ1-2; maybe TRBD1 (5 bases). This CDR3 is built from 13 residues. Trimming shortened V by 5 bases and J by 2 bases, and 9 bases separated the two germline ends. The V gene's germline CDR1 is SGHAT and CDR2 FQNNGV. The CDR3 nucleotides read TGTGCCAGCAGCCAGACAGAGAACTATGGCTACACCTTC. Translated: CASSQTENYGYTF.

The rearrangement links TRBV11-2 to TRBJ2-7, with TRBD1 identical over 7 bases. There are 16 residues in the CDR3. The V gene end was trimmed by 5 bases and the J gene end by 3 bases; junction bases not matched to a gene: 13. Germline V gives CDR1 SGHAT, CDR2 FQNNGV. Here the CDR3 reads CASSLARDSHFYEQYF. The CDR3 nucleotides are TGTGCCAGCAGCCTTGCTAGGGACAGCCACTTCTACGAGCAGTACTTC. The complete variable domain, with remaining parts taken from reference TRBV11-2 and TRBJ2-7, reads EAGVAQSPRYKIIEKRQSVAFWCNPISGHATLYWYQQILGQGPKLLIQFQNNGVVDDSQLPKDRFSAERLKGVDSTLKIQPAKLEDSAVYLCASSLARDSHFYEQYFGPGTRLTVT.

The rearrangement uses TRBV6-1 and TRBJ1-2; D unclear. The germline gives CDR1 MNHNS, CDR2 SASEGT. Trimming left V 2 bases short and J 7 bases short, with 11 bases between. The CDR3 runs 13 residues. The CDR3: CASSESSMGGYTF. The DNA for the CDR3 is TGTGCCAGCAGTGAATCGTCGATGGGTGGCTACACCTTC.

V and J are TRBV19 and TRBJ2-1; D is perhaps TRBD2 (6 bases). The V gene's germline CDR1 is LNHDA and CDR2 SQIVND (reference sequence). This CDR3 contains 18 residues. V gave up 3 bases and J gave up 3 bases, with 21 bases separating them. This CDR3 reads CASSILGGGRPNYNEQFF. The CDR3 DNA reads TGTGCCAGTAGTATCTTAGGAGGAGGGAGGCCAAACTACAATGAGCAGTTCTTC. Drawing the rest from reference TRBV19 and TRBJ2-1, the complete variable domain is DGGITQSPKYLFRKEGQNVTLSCEQNLNHDAMYWYRQDPGQGLRLIYYSQIVNDFQKGDIAEGYSVSREKKESFPLTVTSAQKNPTAFYLCASSILGGGRPNYNEQFFGPGTRLTVL.

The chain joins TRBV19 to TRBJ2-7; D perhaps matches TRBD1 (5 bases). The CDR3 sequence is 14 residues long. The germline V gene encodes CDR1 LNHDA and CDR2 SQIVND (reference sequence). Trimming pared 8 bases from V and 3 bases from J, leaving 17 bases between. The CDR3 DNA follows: TGTGCCAGTGCCGAGTATCTAGACAGCTACGAGCAGTACTTC. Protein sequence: CASAEYLDSYEQYF.

CDR3 in DNA: TGTGCCAGCAGCTTACGGGGAGCCGGAAACACCATATATTTT. This gives the protein CASSLRGAGNTIYF. The V call is TRBV7-9, the J call TRBJ1-3; D is unclear. V was trimmed by 2 bases and J by 4 bases, leaving 9 bases between them. The CDR3 contains 14 residues. Germline CDR1 reads SEHNR; CDR2 reads FQNEAQ (reference sequence).

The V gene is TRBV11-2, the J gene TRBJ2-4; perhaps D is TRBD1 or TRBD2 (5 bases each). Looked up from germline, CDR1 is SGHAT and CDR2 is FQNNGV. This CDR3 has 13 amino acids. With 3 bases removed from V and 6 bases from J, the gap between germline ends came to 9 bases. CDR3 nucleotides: TGTGCCAGCAGCTTGCATGGGACAAACATTCAGTACTTC. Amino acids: CASSLHGTNIQYF.

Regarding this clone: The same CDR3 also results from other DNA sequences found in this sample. CDR3 bases: TGTGCCAGCAGTTTCGGGAGGGGCAACGAGCAGTACTTC. Residues: CASSFGRGNEQYF. The rearrangement links TRBV27 to TRBJ2-7, with 8 positions matching TRBD2. The CDR3 runs 13 residues. V lost 3 bases and J lost 5; bases outside the gene matches: 3. CDR1 MNHEY and CDR2 SMNVEV come from the germline V gene (reference sequence).

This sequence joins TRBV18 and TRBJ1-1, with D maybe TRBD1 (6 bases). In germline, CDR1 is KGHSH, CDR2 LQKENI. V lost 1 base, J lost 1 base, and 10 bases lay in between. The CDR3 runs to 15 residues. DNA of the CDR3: TGTGCCAGCTCACCACAGCAGGGGCCGAACACTGAAGCTTTCTTT. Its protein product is CASSPQQGPNTEAFF.

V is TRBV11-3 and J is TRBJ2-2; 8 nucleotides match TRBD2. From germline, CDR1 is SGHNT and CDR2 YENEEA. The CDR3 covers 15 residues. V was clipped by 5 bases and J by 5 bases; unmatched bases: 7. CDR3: CASSPGTSLTGELFF. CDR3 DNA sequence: TGTGCCAGCAGCCCCGGGACTAGTCTTACCGGGGAGCTGTTTTTT.